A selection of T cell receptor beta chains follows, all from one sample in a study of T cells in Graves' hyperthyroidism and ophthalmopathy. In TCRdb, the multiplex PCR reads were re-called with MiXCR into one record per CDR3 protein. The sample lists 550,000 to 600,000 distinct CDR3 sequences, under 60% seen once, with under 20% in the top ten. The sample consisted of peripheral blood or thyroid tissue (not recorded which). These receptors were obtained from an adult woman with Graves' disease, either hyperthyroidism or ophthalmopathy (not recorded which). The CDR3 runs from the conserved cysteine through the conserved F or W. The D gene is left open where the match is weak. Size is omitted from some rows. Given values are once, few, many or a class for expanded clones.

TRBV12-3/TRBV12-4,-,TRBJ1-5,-,CASGFVGRIGTDGRNQPQHF,TGTGCCAGCGGTTTTGTGGGCAGGATCGGGACGGACGGAAGGAATCAGCCCCAGCATTTT
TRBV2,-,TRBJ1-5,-,CASRFGETQHF,TGTGCCAGCAGGTTCGGGGAGACCCAGCATTTT
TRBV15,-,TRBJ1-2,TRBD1,CATSGRDRQANYGYTF,TGTGCCACCAGCGGTCGGGACAGACAGGCTAACTATGGCTACACCTTC
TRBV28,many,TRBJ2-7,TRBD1,CASSSLTGGRNEQYF,TGTGCCAGCAGTTCACTGACAGGGGGGAGGAACGAGCAGTACTTC
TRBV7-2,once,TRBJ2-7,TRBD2,CASSSRSGSSSYEQYF,TGTGCCAGCAGCTCCCGTAGCGGGTCCTCCTCCTACGAGCAGTACTTC
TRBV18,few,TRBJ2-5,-,CASSRDIRQETQYF,TGTGCCAGCTCCCGCGACATCAGGCAAGAGACCCAGTACTTC
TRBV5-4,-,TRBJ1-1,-,CASSLTGGGGEAFF,TGTGCCAGCAGCCTGACGGGCGGCGGCGGGGAAGCTTTCTTT
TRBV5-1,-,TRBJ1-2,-,CASSSGPGQGSGYTF,TGCGCCAGCAGCTCTGGTCCGGGCCAGGGCTCTGGCTACACCTTC
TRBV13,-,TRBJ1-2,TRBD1,CASSARDRGRRGYTF,TGTGCCAGCAGTGCTAGGGACAGGGGGAGACGGGGCTACACCTTC
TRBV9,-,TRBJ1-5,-,CASSDPQGGDQPQHF,TGTGCCAGCAGCGACCCCCAGGGTGGGGATCAGCCCCAGCATTTT
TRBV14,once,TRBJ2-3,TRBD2,CASSPSGGDVDTQYF,TGTGCCAGCAGCCCTAGCGGGGGAGATGTGGATACGCAGTATTTT
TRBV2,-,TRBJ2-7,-,CASRVDTGEYF,TGTGCCAGCAGGGTAGACACCGGGGAGTACTTC
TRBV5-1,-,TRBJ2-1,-,CASSFSGETYEQFF,TGCGCCAGCAGCTTTTCTGGGGAAACCTACGAGCAGTTCTTC
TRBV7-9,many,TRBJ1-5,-,CASVGESLNQPQHF,TGTGCCAGCGTGGGGGAAAGCCTCAATCAGCCCCAGCATTTT
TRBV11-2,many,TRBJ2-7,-,CASSLGVEQYF,TGTGCCAGCAGCTTAGGTGTGGAGCAGTACTTC
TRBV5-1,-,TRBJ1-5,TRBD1,CASSPSGQGGQPQHF,TGTGCCAGCTCACCATCGGGACAGGGGGGACAGCCCCAGCATTTT
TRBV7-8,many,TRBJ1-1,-,CASSADSEAFF,TGTGCCAGCAGCGCAGACAGCGAAGCTTTCTTT
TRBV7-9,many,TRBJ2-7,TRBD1,CASSPRTGDFEQYF,TGTGCCAGCAGCCCTCGGACAGGGGATTTTGAGCAGTACTTC
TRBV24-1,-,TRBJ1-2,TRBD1,CATGDSSYGYTF,TGTGCCACAGGGGACAGTAGCTATGGCTACACCTTC
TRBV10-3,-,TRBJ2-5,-,CAISEPGMMETQYF,TGTGCCATCAGTGAGCCCGGGATGATGGAGACCCAGTACTTC
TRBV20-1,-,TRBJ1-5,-,CSAFTGLHSNQPQHF,TGCAGTGCTTTCACAGGGTTACATAGCAATCAGCCCCAGCATTTT
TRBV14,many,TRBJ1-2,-,CASSRRWGHYGYTF,TGTGCCAGCAGCCGGCGTTGGGGTCACTATGGCTACACCTTC
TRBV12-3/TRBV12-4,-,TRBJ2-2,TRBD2,CASGGLAANTGELFF,TGTGCCAGCGGTGGACTAGCAGCGAACACCGGGGAGCTGTTTTTT
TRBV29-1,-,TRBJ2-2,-,CSVGKAGTGTGELFF,TGCAGCGTTGGGAAGGCCGGGACGGGCACCGGGGAGCTGTTTTTT
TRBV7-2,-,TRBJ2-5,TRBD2,CACAGVAWETQYF,TGTGCCTGCGCGGGAGTAGCGTGGGAGACCCAGTACTTC
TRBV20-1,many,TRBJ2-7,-,CSASEGLSYEQYF,TGCAGTGCTTCGGAAGGCCTTTCCTACGAGCAGTACTTC
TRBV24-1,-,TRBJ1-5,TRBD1,CATSDGTGGGMGRAQHF,TGTGCCACCAGTGACGGGACAGGAGGGGGAATGGGTAGGGCCCAGCATTTT
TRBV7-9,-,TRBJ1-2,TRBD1,CASSPPGGVNYGYTF,TGTGCCAGCAGCCCGCCAGGGGGTGTTAACTATGGCTACACCTTC
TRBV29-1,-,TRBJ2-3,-,CSVEDLTDTQYF,TGCAGCGTTGAAGACCTAACAGATACGCAGTATTTT
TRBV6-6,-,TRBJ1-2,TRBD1,CASIEEQGTNYGYTF,TGTGCCAGCATTGAGGAACAGGGGACAAACTATGGCTACACCTTC
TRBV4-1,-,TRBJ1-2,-,CASSQVKGLGYTF,TGCGCCAGCAGCCAAGTCAAGGGGCTCGGCTACACCTTC
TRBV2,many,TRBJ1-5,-,CASGPRGNRNQPQHF,TGTGCCAGCGGCCCCCGGGGGAACCGAAATCAGCCCCAGCATTTT
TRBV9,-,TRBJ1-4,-,CASSVGPGYEKLFF,TGTGCCAGCAGCGTAGGGCCAGGGTACGAAAAACTGTTTTTT
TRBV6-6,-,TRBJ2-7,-,CASSPGLQSYEQYF,TGTGCCAGCAGTCCTGGACTCCAGTCCTACGAGCAGTACTTC
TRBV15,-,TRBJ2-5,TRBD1,CATSGDGQVQETQYF,TGTGCCACCAGCGGGGACGGACAGGTCCAAGAGACCCAGTACTTC
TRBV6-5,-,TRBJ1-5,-,CASTSGRNQPQHF,-
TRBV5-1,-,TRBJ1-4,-,CASSLGTAGEKLFF,TGCGCCAGCAGCTTGGGGACGGCGGGCGAAAAACTGTTTTTT